This T cell receptor (beta chain) was retrieved from a study of blood T cell repertoires in COVID-19. Overall study: Samples of COVID-19 (acute and convalescent) were obtained from the United States, Italy and Spain. PBMCs, B-cell-depleted T cells, or T cells provided the cDNA or gDNA that made up the material.

The CDR3 sequence is 16 residues long. With 6 bases removed from V and 2 bases from J, the gap between germline ends came to 17 bases. Per germline, CDR1 MGHRA and CDR2 YSYEKL. Per the authors' pipeline: Scientists estimated how many nucleated cells there were by amplifying reference gene primers. The repertoire was sequenced with immunoSEQ multiplex PCR; TCRdb's copy has only in-frame clones and lacks some. That table furnishes V, J and clone size, whereas the DNA furnished D and trimming. The table lists approximately 100,000 clones, 85% of them singletons, with more than 1.5% in the top ten. The chain employs TRBV4-1 and TRBJ1-3; possibly TRBD1 for D (6 bases). The sequence was obtained from a woman in her 70s with active or convalescent COVID-19. The sequenced sample consisted of peripheral blood. As DNA, the CDR3 is TGCGCCAGCAGTCAACCGGACAGAAAGCCTGGAAACACCATATATTTT. It encodes CASSQPDRKPGNTIYF.